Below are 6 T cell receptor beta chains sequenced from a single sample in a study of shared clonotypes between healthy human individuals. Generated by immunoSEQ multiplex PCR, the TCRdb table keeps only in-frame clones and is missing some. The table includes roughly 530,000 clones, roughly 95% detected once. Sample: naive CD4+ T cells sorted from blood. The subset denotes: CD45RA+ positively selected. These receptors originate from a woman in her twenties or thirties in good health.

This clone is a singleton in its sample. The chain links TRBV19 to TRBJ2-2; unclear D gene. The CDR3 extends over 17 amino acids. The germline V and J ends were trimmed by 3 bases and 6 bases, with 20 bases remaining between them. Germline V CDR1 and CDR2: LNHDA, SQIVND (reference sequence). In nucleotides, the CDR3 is TGTGCCAGTAGTATTACTCTCCGGGTGTCCAACCCCGGGGAGCTGTTTTTT. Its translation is CASSITLRVSNPGELFF.

CDR3 sequence: CASSPQPFTHEQFF. The CDR3 bases are TGTGCCAGCAGCCCACAGCCCTTTACCCATGAGCAGTTCTTC. This chain joins TRBV7-7 and TRBJ2-1; D call uncertain. Deletions cut 5 bases from V and 8 bases from J, with 16 bases between. CDR1 is SSHAT, CDR2 FNYEAQ, per germline (reference sequence). The CDR3 contains 14 residues.

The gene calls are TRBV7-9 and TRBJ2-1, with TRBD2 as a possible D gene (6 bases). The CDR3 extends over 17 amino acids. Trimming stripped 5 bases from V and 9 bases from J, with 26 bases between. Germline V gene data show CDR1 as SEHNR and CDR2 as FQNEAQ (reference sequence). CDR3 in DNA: TGTGCCAGCAGCCCTCCCGCGTGGGGGAGAGGAGCGGGTGAGCAGTTCTTC. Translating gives CASSPPAWGRGAGEQFF. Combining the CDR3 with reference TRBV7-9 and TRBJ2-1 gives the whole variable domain DTGVSQNPRHKITKRGQNVTFRCDPISEHNRLYWYRQTLGQGPEFLTYFQNEAQLEKSRLLSDRFSAERPKGSFSTLEIQRTEQGDSAMYLCASSPPAWGRGAGEQFFGPGTRLTVL.

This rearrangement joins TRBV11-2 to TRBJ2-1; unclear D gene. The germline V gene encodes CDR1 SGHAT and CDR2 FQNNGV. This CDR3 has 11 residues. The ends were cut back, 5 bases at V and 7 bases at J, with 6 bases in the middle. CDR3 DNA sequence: TGTGCCAGCAGCCCACAGAATGAGCAGTTCTTC. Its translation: CASSPQNEQFF.

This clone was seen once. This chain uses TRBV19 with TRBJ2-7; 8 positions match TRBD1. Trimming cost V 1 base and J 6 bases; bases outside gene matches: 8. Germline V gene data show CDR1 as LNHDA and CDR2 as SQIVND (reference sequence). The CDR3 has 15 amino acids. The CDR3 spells CASSIADRVGSEQYF. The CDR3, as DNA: TGTGCCAGTAGTATAGCGGACAGGGTCGGATCCGAGCAGTACTTC.

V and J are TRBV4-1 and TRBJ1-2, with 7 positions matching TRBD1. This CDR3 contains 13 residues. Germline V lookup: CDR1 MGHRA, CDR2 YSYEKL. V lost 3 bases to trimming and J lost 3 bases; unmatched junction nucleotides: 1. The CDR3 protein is CASSHGTDYGYTF. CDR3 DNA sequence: TGCGCCAGCAGCCATGGGACAGACTATGGCTACACCTTC.